What follows are 5 T cell receptor beta chains derived from one specimen sequenced in a study of blood T cell repertoires in COVID-19. Only in-frame clones appear in the TCRdb table, and some are missing; sequencing was by immunoSEQ multiplex PCR. Of about 76,000 clones in the sample, 86% were seen once. Sequencing input: peripheral blood. These TCRs come from a human donor in a cohort sampled during active COVID-19.

The rearrangement uses TRBV27 and TRBJ1-2; 7 nucleotides match TRBD1. Germline CDR1 is MNHEY and CDR2 is SMNVEV (reference sequence). Unmatched junction bases numbered 6, after V lost 2 bases and J lost 3 bases. The CDR3 runs to 15 residues. The CDR3 DNA sequence: TGTGCCAGCAGTTTAAAGGGGGCGCATTACTATGGCTACACCTTC. Amino acids: CASSLKGAHYYGYTF.

This clone was recorded once. The chain employs TRBV6-2 or TRBV6-3 and TRBJ2-3; D is possibly TRBD2 (6 bases). This CDR3 has 15 amino acids. CDR1 MNHEY and CDR2 SVGEGT come from the germline V gene. Trimming took off 6 bases at V and 1 base at J, with 14 bases between the two ends. For the CDR3, the DNA is TGTGCCAGCAGCCATCCGTGGGGGGGCACAGATACGCAGTATTTT. Its translation: CASSHPWGGTDTQYF.

This clone came up once. The gene calls are TRBV12-3 or TRBV12-4 and TRBJ1-2, with D perhaps TRBD1 (5 bases). The V gene lost 7 bases and the J gene lost 0 bases, with 9 bases spanning the gap. The CDR3 consists of 13 residues. CDR3: CASKRGSNYGYTF. In DNA, the CDR3 is TGTGCCAGCAAACGGGGGTCTAACTATGGCTACACCTTC.

The chain employs TRBV28 and TRBJ2-1, with 7 bases lining up with TRBD1. The ends lost 1 base at V and 11 bases at J; junction bases unmatched: 2. Germline assignment: CDR1 MDHEN and CDR2 SYDVKM. The CDR3 has 12 amino acids. Here the CDR3 reads CASSLLQGKQFF. CDR3 DNA: TGTGCCAGCAGTTTATTACAGGGGAAGCAGTTCTTC.

The chain combines TRBV5-1 with TRBJ2-2; 9 nucleotides align to TRBD1. Losses at the gene ends were 4 bases for V and 5 bases for J; bases not matched to a gene: 6. The germline gives CDR1 SGHRS, CDR2 YFSETQ. The CDR3 has 15 residues. DNA for the CDR3: TGCGCCAGCAGCACGGGACAGGGAGCAACCGGGGAGCTGTTTTTT. It codes for CASSTGQGATGELFF.